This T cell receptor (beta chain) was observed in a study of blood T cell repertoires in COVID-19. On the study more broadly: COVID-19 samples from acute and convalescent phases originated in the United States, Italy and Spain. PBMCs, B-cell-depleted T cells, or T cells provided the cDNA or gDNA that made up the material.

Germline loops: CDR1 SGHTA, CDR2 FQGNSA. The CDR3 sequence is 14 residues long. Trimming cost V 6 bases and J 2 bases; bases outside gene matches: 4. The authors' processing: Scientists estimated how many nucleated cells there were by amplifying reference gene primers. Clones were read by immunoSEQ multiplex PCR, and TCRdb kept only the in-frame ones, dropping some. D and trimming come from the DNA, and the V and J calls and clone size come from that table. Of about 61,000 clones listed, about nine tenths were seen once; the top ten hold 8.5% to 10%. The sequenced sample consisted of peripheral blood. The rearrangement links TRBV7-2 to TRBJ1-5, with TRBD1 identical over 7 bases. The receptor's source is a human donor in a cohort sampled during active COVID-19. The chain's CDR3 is CASRDTGGNQPQHF. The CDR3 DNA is TGTGCCAGCAGGGATACAGGGGGCAATCAGCCCCAGCATTTT.